Sequencing of this TCR beta chain was carried out in a study of blood T cell repertoires in COVID-19. Study in general: PBMCs, B-cell-depleted T cells, or T cells provided the cDNA or gDNA that made up the material.

Assay used: immunoSEQ multiplex PCR; TCRdb lists only in-frame clones, some missing. Of 180,000 or so clones in the sample, approximately 90% were seen once. CDR1 SGHVS and CDR2 FQNEAQ come from the germline V gene. The CDR3 sequence is 14 residues long. V dropped 3 bases and J dropped 1 base, with 9 bases sitting between them. The sequenced material came from peripheral blood. The V call is TRBV7-8, the J call TRBJ1-1; tentatively, D is TRBD1 (5 bases). The sequence was collected from a man aged 18 to 35 with active or convalescent COVID-19. CDR3 nucleotide sequence: TGTGCCAGCAGCTTCTGGACAACGAACACTGAAGCTTTCTTT. Encoded protein: CASSFWTTNTEAFF.